This T cell receptor (beta chain) was sequenced for a study of glioma-infiltrating T cells. Trimming stripped 6 bases from V and 1 base from J, with 10 bases between. The CDR3 runs 13 residues. Germline-derived CDR1 and CDR2 are DFQATT and SNEGSKA (reference sequence). TCR alpha and beta CDR3 regions were amplified from RNA using iRepertoire nested multiplex PCR. TCRdb reanalysed the multiplex PCR reads using MiXCR and keeps one entry per CDR3 protein. The sample holds 300,000 to 450,000 distinct CDR3 sequences, roughly 41% seen once. At least ten counts were recorded for this clonotype. The TCR comes from a human donor with low-grade glioma or glioblastoma, undergoing nonglioma brain surgery, or in good health (not recorded which). The chain joins TRBV20-1 to TRBJ1-5, with D unclear. Specimen: glioma tissue, nonneoplastic brain tissue, or PBMCs (not recorded which). The CDR3 loop is CSATGSSNQPQHF. CDR3 DNA: TGCAGTGCAACCGGGAGCAGCAATCAGCCCCAGCATTTT.